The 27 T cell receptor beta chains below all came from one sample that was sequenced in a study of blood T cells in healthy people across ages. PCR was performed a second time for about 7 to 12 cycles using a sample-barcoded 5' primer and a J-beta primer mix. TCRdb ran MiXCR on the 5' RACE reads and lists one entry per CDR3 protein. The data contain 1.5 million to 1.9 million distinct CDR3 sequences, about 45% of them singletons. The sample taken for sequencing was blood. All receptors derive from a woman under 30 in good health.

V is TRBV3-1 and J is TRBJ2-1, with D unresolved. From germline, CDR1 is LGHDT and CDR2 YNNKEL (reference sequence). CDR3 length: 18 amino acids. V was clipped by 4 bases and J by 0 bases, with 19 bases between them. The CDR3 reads CASSPAPLVTYSYNEQFF. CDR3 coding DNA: TGTGCCAGCAGCCCGGCGCCCTTAGTGACCTACTCCTACAATGAGCAGTTCTTC.

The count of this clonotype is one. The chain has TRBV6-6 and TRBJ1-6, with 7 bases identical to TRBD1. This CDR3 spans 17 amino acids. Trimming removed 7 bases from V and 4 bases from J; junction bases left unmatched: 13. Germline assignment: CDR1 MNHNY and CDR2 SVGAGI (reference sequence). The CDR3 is CASIRKTGRVYNSPLHF. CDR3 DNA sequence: TGTGCCAGCATTCGTAAGACAGGGCGGGTTTATAATTCACCCCTCCACTTT.

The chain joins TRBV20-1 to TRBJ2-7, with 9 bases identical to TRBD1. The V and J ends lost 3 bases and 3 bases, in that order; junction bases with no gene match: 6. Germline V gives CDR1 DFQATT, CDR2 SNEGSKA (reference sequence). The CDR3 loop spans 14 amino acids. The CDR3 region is CSARPWDRVYEQYF. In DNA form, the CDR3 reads TGCAGTGCTAGGCCCTGGGACAGGGTCTACGAGCAGTACTTC.

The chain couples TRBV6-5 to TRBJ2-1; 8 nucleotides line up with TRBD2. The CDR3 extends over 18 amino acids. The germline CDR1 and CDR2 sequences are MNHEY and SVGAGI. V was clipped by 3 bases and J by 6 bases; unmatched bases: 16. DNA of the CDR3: TGTGCCAGCAGTTATTTGACCTACCCGGGAGGGCCGCGCAATGAGCAGTTCTTC. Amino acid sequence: CASSYLTYPGGPRNEQFF.

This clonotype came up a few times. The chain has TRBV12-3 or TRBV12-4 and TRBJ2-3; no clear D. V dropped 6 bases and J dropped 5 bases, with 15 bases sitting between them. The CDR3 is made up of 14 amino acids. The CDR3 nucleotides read TGTGCCAGCAGCCTTGACTGGGTAGAAGATACGCAGTATTTT. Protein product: CASSLDWVEDTQYF.

The CDR3 loop is CSARGLARGEQYF. Here the CDR3 DNA reads TGCAGTGCTAGGGGACTAGCTAGGGGCGAGCAGTACTTC. The rearrangement uses TRBV20-1 and TRBJ2-5, with 9 bases that match TRBD2. The J call may be faulty, since TRBJ2-7 better matches the DNA end. Germline CDR1 is DFQATT and CDR2 is SNEGSKA (reference sequence). The CDR3 is 13 amino acids.

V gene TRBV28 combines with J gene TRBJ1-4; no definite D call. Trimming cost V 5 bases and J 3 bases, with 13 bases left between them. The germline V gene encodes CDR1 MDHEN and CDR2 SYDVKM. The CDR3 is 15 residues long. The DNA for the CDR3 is TGTGCCAGCAGTACCTCGACGGTGGCTAATGAAAAACTGTTTTTT. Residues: CASSTSTVANEKLFF.

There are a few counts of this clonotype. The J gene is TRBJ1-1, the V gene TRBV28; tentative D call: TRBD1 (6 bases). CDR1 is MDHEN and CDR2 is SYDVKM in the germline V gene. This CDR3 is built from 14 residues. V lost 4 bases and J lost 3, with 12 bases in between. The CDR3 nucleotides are TGTGCCAGCAGTTACAGGGATGGGGACACTGAAGCTTTCTTT. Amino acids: CASSYRDGDTEAFF.

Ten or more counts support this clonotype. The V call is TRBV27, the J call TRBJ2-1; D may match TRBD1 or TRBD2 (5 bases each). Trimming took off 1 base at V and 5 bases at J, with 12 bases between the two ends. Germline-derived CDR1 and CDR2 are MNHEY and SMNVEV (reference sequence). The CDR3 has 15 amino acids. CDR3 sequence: CASSLWDPRDNEQFF. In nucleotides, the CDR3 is TGTGCCAGCAGTTTATGGGACCCGCGGGACAATGAGCAGTTCTTC.

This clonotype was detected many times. The CDR3 region has the DNA TGTGCCAGCAGTGATAGTGAACTTGAGACCCAGTACTTC. It translates to CASSDSELETQYF. The rearrangement links TRBV2 to TRBJ2-5, with D unresolved. The CDR3 totals 13 residues. V lost 3 bases and J 5 bases, leaving 10 bases between the germline ends. CDR1 and CDR2 (germline): SNHLY, FYNNEI.

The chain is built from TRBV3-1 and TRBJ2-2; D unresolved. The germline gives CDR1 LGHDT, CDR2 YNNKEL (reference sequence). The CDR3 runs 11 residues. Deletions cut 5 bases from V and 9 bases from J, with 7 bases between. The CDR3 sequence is CASSVGRELFF. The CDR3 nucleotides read TGTGCCAGCAGCGTTGGCAGGGAGCTGTTTTTT.

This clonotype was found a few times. The chain's CDR3 is CASSNWDRGEAFF. The CDR3 DNA follows: TGTGCCAGCAGTAACTGGGACAGGGGGGAAGCTTTCTTT. This rearrangement joins TRBV12-3 or TRBV12-4 to TRBJ1-1; 11 positions agree with TRBD1. V dropped 5 bases and J dropped 8; count of bases not matched to a gene: 4. The length of the CDR3 is 13 residues.

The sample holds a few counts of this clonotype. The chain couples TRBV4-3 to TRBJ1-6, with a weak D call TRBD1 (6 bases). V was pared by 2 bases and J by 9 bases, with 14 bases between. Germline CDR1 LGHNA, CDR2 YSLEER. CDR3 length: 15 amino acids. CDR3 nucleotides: TGCGCCAGCAGCCAATACAGGGACATGAGTTCACCCCTCCACTTT. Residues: CASSQYRDMSSPLHF.

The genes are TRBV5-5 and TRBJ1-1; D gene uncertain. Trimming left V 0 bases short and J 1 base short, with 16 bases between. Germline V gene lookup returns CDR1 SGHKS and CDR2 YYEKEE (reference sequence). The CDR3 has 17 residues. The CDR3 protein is CASSLDGPTSRNTEAFF. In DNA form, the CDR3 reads TGTGCCAGCAGCTTGGATGGGCCCACCTCCCGGAACACTGAAGCTTTCTTT.

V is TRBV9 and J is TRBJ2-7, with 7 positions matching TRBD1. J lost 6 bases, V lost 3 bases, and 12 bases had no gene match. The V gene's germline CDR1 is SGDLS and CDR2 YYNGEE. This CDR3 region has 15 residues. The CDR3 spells CASSATGTATSEQYF. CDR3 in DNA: TGTGCCAGCAGCGCCACCGGGACAGCAACGTCCGAGCAGTACTTC.

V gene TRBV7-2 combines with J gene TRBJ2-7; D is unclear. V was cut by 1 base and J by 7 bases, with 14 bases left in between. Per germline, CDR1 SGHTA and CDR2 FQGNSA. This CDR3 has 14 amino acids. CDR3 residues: CASSLVLRSNEQYF. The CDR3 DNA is TGTGCCAGCAGCTTAGTTCTGCGGAGCAATGAGCAGTACTTC.

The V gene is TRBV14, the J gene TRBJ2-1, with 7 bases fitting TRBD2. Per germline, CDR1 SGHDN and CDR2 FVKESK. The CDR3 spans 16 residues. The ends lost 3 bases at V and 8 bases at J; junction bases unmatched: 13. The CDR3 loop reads CASSHVDGRRYDEQFF. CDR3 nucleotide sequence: TGTGCCAGCAGCCATGTCGACGGGAGGAGGTACGATGAGCAGTTCTTC. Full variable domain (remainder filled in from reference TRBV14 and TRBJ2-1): EAGVTQFPSHSVIEKGQTVTLRCDPISGHDNLYWYRRVMGKEIKFLLHFVKESKQDESGMPNNRFLAERTGGTYSTLKVQPAELEDSGVYFCASSHVDGRRYDEQFFGPGTRLTVL.

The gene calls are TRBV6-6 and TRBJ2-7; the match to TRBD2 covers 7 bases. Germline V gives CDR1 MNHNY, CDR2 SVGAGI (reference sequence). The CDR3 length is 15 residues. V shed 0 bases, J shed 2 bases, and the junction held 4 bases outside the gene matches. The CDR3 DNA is TGTGCCAGCAGTTACTCTAGCGGGTTCACCTACGAGCAGTACTTC. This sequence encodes CASSYSSGFTYEQYF.

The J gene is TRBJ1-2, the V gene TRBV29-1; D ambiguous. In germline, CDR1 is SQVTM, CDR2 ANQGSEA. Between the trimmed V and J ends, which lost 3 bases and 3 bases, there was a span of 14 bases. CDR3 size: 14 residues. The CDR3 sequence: CSVEYGCPDYGYTF. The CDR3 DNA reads TGCAGCGTTGAGTACGGGTGCCCCGACTATGGCTACACCTTC.

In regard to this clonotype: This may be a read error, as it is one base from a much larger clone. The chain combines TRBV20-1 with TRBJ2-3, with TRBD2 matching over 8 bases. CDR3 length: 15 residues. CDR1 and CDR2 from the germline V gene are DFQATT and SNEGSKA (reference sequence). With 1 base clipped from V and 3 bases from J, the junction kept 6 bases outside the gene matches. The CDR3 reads CSARGHGRETDTQYF. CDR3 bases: TGCAGTGCTAGAGGCCACGGGAGGGAAACAGATACGCAGTATTTT.

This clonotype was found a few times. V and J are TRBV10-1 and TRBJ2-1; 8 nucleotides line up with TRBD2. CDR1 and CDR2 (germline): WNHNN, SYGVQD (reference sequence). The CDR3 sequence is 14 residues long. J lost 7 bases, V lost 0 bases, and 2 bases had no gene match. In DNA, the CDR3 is TGCGCCAGCAGTGAGTCGTTAGCGGGAAATGAGCAGTTCTTC. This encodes CASSESLAGNEQFF.

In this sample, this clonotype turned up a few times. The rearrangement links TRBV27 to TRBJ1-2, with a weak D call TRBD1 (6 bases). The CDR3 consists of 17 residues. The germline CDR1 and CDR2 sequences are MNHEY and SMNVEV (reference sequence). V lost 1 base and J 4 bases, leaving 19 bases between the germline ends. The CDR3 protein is CASSLWGKTGDFYGYTF. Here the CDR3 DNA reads TGTGCCAGCAGTTTATGGGGGAAGACAGGAGATTTCTATGGCTACACCTTC.

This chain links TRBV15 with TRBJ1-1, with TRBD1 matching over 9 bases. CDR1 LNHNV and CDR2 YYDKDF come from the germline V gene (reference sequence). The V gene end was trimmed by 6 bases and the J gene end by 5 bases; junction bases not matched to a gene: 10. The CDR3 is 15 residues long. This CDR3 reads CATSRTQGARTEAFF. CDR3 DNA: TGTGCCACCAGTAGAACACAGGGGGCGCGGACTGAAGCTTTCTTT.

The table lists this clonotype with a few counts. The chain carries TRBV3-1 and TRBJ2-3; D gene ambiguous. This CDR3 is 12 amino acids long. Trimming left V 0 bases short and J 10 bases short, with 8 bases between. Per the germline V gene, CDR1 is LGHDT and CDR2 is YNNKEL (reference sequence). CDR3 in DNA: TGTGCCAGCAGCCAAGAAAGAAGGGCGCAGTATTTT. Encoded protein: CASSQERRAQYF.

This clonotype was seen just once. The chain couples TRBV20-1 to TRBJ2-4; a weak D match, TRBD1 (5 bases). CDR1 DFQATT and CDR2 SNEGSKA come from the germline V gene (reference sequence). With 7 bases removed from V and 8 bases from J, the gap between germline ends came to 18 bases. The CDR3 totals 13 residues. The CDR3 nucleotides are TGCAGTGGCCGGACAAGGTGGAGTTACATTCAGTACTTC. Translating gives CSGRTRWSYIQYF.

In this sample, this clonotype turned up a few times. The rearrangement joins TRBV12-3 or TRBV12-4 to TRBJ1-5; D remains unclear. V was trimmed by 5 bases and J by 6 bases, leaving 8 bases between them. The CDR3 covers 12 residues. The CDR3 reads CASSHPSQPQHF. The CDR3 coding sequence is TGTGCCAGCAGTCATCCAAGTCAGCCCCAGCATTTT.

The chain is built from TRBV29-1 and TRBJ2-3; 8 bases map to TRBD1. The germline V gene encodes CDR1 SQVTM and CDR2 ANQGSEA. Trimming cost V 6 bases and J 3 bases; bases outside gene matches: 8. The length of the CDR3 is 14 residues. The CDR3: CSVGTGLDTDTQYF. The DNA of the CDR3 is TGCAGCGTGGGGACAGGTCTGGATACAGATACGCAGTATTTT.